This TCR beta chain was identified during a study of PD-L1 blockade in urothelial cancer. Turning to the study itself: Bladder-origin urothelial cancer in males described about 90% of the 29 patients.

Generated by immunoSEQ multiplex PCR, the TCRdb table keeps only in-frame clones and is missing some. The data hold tens of thousands of clones, with approximately 77% observed a single time. From germline, CDR1 is LGHNT and CDR2 FRNRAP. J was trimmed by 0 bases and V by 4 bases; bases with no gene match: 2. CDR3 size: 14 residues. Time point here: pretreatment peripheral blood. This clone was recorded only once. The TCR was taken from a man in his 70s with urothelial cancer. Material: PBMCs, obtained around atezolizumab (anti-PD-L1) treatment. The J gene is TRBJ1-2, the V gene TRBV12-5; 7 bases are a match to TRBD1. CDR3 protein: CASGSGGANYGYTF. DNA of the CDR3: TGTGCTAGTGGTTCAGGGGGAGCTAACTATGGCTACACCTTC.